A single T cell receptor (beta chain) is shown here with its context. Its specific antigen is unknown. No much larger clonotype is one base removed from it; base qualities were not supplied. Per the germline V gene, SGHRS is the CDR1 and YFSETQ is the CDR2. A distance of 13 bases separates the germline ends of V and J, which lose 0 bases and 9 bases respectively. The CDR3 holds 15 amino acids from the cysteine to the phenylalanine. Only the CDR3 DNA is retained, 45 bases long and in frame from the first base. The CDR3 regions of human TCRbeta chains were analyzed by immunosequencing. The original methods were these. TCRs in the repertoires were matched against a reference library of SARS-CoV-2-specific TCRs that had been generated with the MIRA antigen-specificity platform. Breadth was defined as the fraction of unique TCRs that were SARS-CoV-2-associated, and depth was defined as the fraction of total T cells that were SARS-CoV-2-associated. Each spike-specific TCR was assigned to its reactive spike region and to a CD4 or CD8 class using the MIRA data. Log10-transformed breadth and depth values were compared by one-way ANOVA with Sidak's multiple comparisons tests. Sourced from immuneACCESS, this table was stored by TCRdb with only in-frame sequences that have V and J called. A share of the clones is absent; for the studies checked, an unresolved V gene accounts for under half, and the remainder has no known explanation. That table gives V, J and clone size, and the DNA gave D and trimming. This sample comprises more than 75,000 clones, roughly nine tenths of them detected only once. Of the sample, about 5.4% falls within the top ten clones.

This specimen's time point label, per the study, means: about 28 days (+/-7) after the second vaccine dose. Because spike-specific TCR depth and breadth did not differ between the two schedules, AZD1222 recipients who got a second dose at roughly 4 weeks were pooled with those who got a second dose at roughly 12 weeks. Vaccinee samples were obtained from the UK trials COV001 and COV002, which included a single-blind randomized controlled phase 2/3 trial of AZD1222 (ChAdOx1 nCoV-19) in healthy adults. Trial participant PBMC samples were collected at day 0 and day 28 after the second dose for TCRbeta chain sequencing. This record belongs to a study of T cell responses to AZD1222 COVID-19 vaccine (TCRdb year 2021). At the level of the whole study: TCR sequencing was performed for more than 230 trial participants, of whom around 200 were given two doses of AZD1222 and around 25 were given two doses of MenACWY control vaccine. Trial participants were enrolled into age subgroups of 18-55, 56-69 and 70-plus years, which contained around 150, 29 and 61 TCR-sequenced participants, respectively. The full study reports these points: The 56-69-year group was small, and its depth increase did not reach significance, likely because of low power. Epitopes outside the regions mutated in the B.1.351 and B.1.1.7 variants were reportedly recognized by nearly half of the unique spike-specific TCRs. The whole spike protein was spanned by vaccine-associated CD4 TCRs, and dominant responses were seen in regions 160-218 and 743-854. After two AZD1222 doses, spike-specific TCR breadth and depth were significantly higher than at day 0 and than in MenACWY recipients. Most participants were white British and females outnumbered males, and the authors suggested that clonal diversity may have been underestimated. Because no samples from the day 14 peak response were available, repertoires could be characterized only after the peak T cell response. Conclusions about previously exposed vaccinees are limited because only 6 or 7 AZD1222 recipients were SARS-CoV-2 seropositive at baseline.

The clonotype comes from an adult who received the AZD1222 COVID-19 vaccine. Recombination connected TRBV5-1 to TRBJ1-6, and TRBD1 may be the D gene, going by 5 matching bases. This material consisted of peripheral blood, taken 28 days after the second AZD1222 dose. The DNA is as follows: TGCGCCAGCAGCTTGGCCGGGGGGGAGCGTTCACCCCTCCACTTT. Translated, it reads CASSLAGGERSPLHF.